The clone carrying this T cell receptor (beta chain) has a count of ten or more. Germline V gives CDR1 MNHEY, CDR2 SMNVEV (reference sequence). The CDR3 is 15 amino acids. V dropped 3 bases and J dropped 0 bases, with 12 bases sitting between them. These data originate in a study of identical twins. TCRdb re-called the 5' RACE reads with MiXCR, one entry per CDR3 protein. In the table there are some 210,000 distinct CDR3 sequences, approximately 15% of which are singletons. These data also featured in a second study, about T cells expressing NK-cell markers. Per that study: It was still unclear whether expanded NKG2C+ T cell clones were HCMV specific.

V usage is TRBV27 and J usage is TRBJ2-7; unclear D gene. The TCR was taken from a woman under 30 in good health. The source material was CD8+ T cells sorted from blood. The CDR3 DNA follows: TGTGCCAGCAGTTTGGTGGCAGCGAGCTCCTACGAGCAGTACTTC. This sequence encodes CASSLVAASSYEQYF.